A single TCR beta chain is shown here with its context. Original analysis: Reference gene primer amplification gave estimated nucleated cell counts. The repertoire was sequenced with immunoSEQ multiplex PCR; TCRdb's copy has only in-frame clones and lacks some. D and trimming were read from the DNA, whereas the V and J calls and clone size are those reported in that table. This sample has some 87,000 clones, with over 60% found just once. These data are taken from a study of blood T cell repertoires in COVID-19. Study details: Nucleic acid was either cDNA or gDNA, and it came from T cells, B-cell-depleted T cells, or PBMCs.

V lost 4 bases to trimming and J lost 4 bases, with 7 bases between them. Germline V lookup: CDR1 MNHEY, CDR2 SMNVEV (reference sequence). The CDR3 extends over 12 amino acids. Sequenced sample: peripheral blood. The V call is TRBV27, the J call TRBJ1-2; D not certain. The clonotype comes from an elderly woman with active or convalescent COVID-19. The CDR3: CASSSFSYGYTF. DNA for the CDR3: TGTGCCAGCAGTTCTTTTTCCTATGGCTACACCTTC.